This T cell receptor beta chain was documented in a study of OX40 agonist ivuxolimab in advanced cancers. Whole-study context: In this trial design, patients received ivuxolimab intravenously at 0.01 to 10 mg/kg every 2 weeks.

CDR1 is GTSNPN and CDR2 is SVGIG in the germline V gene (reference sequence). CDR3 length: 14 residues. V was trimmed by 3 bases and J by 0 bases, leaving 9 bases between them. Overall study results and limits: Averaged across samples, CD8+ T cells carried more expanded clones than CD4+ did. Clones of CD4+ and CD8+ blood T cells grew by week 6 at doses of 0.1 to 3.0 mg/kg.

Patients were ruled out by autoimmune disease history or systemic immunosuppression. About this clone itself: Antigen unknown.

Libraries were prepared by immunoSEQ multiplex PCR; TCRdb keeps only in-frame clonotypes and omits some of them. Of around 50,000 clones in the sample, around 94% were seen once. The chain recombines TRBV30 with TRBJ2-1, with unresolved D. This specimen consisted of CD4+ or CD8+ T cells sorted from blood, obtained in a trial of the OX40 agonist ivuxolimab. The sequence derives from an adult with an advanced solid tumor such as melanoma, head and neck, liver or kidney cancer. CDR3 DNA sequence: TGTGCCTGGAGCGGGCCGAGCTCCTACAATGAGCAGTTCTTC. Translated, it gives CAWSGPSSYNEQFF. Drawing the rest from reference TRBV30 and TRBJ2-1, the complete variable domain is SQTIHQWPATLVQPVGSPLSLECTVEGTSNPNLYWYRQAAGRGLQLLFYSVGIGQISSEVPQNLSASRPQDRQFILSSKKLLLSDSGFYLCAWSGPSSYNEQFFGPGTRLTVL.